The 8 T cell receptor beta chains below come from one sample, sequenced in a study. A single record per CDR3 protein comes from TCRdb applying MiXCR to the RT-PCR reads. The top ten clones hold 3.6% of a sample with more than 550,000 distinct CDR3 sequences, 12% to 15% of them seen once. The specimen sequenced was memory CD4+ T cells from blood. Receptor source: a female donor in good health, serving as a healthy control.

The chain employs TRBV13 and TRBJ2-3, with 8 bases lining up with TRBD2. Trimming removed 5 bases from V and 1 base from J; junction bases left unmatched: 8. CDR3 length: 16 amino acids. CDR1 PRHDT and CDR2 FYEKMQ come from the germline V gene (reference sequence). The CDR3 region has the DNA TGTGCCAGCAGCCAGAGGCTAGCGGGCCGCACAGATACGCAGTATTTT. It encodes CASSQRLAGRTDTQYF.

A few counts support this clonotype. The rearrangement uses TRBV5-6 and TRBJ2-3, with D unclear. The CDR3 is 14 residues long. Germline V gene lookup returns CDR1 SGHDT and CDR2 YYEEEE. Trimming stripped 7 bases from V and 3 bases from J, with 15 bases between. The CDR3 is CASASFGGTDTQYF. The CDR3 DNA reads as TGTGCCAGCGCATCGTTTGGCGGTACAGATACGCAGTATTTT.

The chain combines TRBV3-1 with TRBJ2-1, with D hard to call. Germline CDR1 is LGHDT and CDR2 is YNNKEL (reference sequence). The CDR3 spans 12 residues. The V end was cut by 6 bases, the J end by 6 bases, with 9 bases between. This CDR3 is CASSPNVNEQFF. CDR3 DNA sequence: TGTGCCAGCAGTCCCAATGTCAATGAGCAGTTCTTC.

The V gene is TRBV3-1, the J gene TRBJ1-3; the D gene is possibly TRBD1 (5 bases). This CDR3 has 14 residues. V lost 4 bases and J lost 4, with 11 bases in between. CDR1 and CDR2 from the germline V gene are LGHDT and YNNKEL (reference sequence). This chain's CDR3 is CASSPLGGGNTIYF. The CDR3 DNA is TGTGCCAGCAGCCCCCTCGGGGGAGGAAACACCATATATTTT. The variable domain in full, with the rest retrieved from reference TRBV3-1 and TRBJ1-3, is DTAVSQTPKYLVTQMGNDKSIKCEQNLGHDTMYWYKQDSKKFLKIMFSYNNKELIINETVPNRFSPKSPDKAHLNLHINSLELGDSAVYFCASSPLGGGNTIYFGEGSWLTVV.

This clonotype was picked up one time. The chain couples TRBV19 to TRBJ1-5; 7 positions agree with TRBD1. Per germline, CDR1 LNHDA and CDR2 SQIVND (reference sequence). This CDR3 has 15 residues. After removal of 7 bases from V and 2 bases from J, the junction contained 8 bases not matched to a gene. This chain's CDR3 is CASKRPGGGNQPQHF. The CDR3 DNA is TGTGCCAGTAAGCGCCCAGGGGGAGGCAATCAGCCCCAGCATTTT.

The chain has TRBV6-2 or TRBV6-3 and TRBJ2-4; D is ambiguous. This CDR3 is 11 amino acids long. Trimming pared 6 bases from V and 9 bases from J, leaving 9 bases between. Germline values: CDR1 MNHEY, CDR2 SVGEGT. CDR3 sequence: CASSLGSIQYF. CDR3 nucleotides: TGTGCCAGCAGCCTCGGCAGCATTCAGTACTTC.

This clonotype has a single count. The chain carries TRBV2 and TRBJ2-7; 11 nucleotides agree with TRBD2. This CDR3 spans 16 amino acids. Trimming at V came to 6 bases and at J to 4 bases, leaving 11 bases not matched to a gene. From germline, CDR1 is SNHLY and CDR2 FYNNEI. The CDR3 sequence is CASRYSGGANRYEQYF. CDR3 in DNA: TGTGCCAGCAGATATAGCGGGGGGGCCAATAGGTACGAGCAGTACTTC.

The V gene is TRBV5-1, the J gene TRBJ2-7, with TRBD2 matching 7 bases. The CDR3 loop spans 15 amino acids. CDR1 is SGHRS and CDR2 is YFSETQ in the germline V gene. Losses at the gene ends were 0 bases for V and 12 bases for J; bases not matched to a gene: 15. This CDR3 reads CASSLDGSGQPASYF. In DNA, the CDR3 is TGCGCCAGCAGCTTGGATGGTAGCGGGCAGCCGGCGTCGTACTTC.